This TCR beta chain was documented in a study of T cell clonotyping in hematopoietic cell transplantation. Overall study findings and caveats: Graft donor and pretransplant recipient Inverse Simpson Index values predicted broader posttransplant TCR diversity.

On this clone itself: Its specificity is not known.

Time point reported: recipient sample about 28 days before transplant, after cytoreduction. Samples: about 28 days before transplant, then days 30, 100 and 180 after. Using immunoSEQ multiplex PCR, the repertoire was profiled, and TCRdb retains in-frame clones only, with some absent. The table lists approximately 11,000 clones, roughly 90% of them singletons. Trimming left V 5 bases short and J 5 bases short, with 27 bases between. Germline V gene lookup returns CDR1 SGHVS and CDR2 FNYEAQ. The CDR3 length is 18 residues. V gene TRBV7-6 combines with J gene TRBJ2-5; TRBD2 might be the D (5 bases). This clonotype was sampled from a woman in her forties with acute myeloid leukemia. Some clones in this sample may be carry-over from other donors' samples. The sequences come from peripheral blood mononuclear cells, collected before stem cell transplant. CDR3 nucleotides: TGTGCCAGCAGCCGCGGCGTTGGATGGGGTACCTCGGGGGAGACCCAGTACTTC. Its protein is CASSRGVGWGTSGETQYF.